This T cell receptor (beta chain) was sequenced during a study of T-cell memory formation after mild COVID-19. Broader study findings: Largely, contracting CD4+ clones fell within CM and EM, and contracting CD8+ clones within EMRA.

The CDR3 sequence is 12 residues long. Germline V gene data show CDR1 as KGHSH and CDR2 as LQKENI. Trimming stripped 1 base from V and 6 bases from J, with 4 bases between. Note on this clonotype: What it binds is unknown.

Sample barcodes and UMIs were carried by the TCR alpha and TCR beta cDNA libraries that 5'RACE generated with constant-segment primers. TCRdb re-analysed the 5' RACE reads in MiXCR, keeping a single row per CDR3 protein. The sample holds approximately 270,000 distinct CDR3 sequences; roughly 17% are singletons and the top ten take about 23%. The chain carries TRBV18 and TRBJ1-5; no definite D call. The sequence was collected from a man between 18 and 35 years old who had mild COVID-19 (a few samples of this study predate the infection). Cell type and time point are not known. Sequenced: PBMCs or a T cell subset sorted from them (not recorded which). The CDR3: CASSPQGQPQHF. In DNA form, the CDR3 reads TGTGCCAGCTCACCACAGGGTCAGCCCCAGCATTTT.